This TCR beta chain was obtained from a study of T cell responses to AZD1222 COVID-19 vaccine. Assay used: immunoSEQ multiplex PCR; TCRdb lists only in-frame clones, some missing. The data contain approximately 88,000 clones, around 73% of them seen just once; the ten biggest clones take up roughly 21%. CDR1 is MDHEN and CDR2 is SYDVKM in the germline V gene. The trim removed 5 bases at V and 7 bases at J, leaving 7 bases unmatched. The CDR3 consists of 15 residues. The TCR comes from an adult in good health. The J gene is TRBJ2-1, the V gene TRBV28, with 11 bases that match TRBD2. The sample here was peripheral blood, taken on day 0 of AZD1222 vaccination. The CDR3 DNA reads as TGTGCCAGCAGTACGTTAGCGGGAGGGCGGAATGAGCAGTTCTTC. It yields the protein CASSTLAGGRNEQFF.